These T cell receptor beta chains were read from a single sample in a study of T cell changes during pregnancy in multiple sclerosis. The data were produced by immunoSEQ multiplex PCR, yet TCRdb's version contains in-frame clones alone and is incomplete. This sample has some 70,000 clones, with roughly nine tenths found just once. Material: peripheral blood, obtained in the second trimester of pregnancy. Receptors were obtained from a female donor with multiple sclerosis, enrolled in a pregnancy study. Each CDR3 is given with its conserved first and last residue. D genes are given only for firm matches. Clone size is not always given. Where it is, it says once, few, many or a class for expanded clones.

clone size: many
D gene: NA
CDR3 length: 15
V gene: TRBV9
J gene: TRBJ1-1
CDR3 protein: CASSPTGTLNTEAFF
CDR3 DNA: TGTGCCAGCAGCCCGACCGGGACATTGAACACTGAAGCTTTCTTT

clone size: NA
D gene: NA
CDR3 length: 10
V gene: TRBV2
J gene: TRBJ2-5
CDR3 protein: CASSQKTQYF
CDR3 DNA: TGTGCCAGCAGTCAGAAGACCCAGTACTTC

clone size: NA
D gene: TRBD1
CDR3 length: 17
V gene: TRBV27
J gene: TRBJ1-1
CDR3 protein: CASSKRQGERGVTEAFF
CDR3 DNA: TGTGCCAGCAGTAAACGACAGGGCGAGCGTGGTGTCACTGAAGCTTTCTTT

clone size: NA
D gene: TRBD1
CDR3 length: 11
V gene: TRBV7-9
J gene: TRBJ2-1
CDR3 protein: CASSLDREQFF
CDR3 DNA: TGTGCCAGCAGCTTGGACAGGGAGCAGTTCTTC

clone size: NA
D gene: TRBD1
CDR3 length: 14
V gene: TRBV7-9
J gene: TRBJ1-5
CDR3 protein: CASSLTGGGQPQHF
CDR3 DNA: TGTGCCAGCAGCTTGACAGGGGGCGGTCAGCCCCAGCATTTT

clone size: NA
D gene: TRBD1
CDR3 length: 16
V gene: TRBV7-2
J gene: TRBJ2-3
CDR3 protein: CASSQLGQGGPDTQYF
CDR3 DNA: TGTGCCAGCAGCCAACTGGGACAGGGGGGGCCAGATACGCAGTATTTT

clone size: NA
D gene: NA
CDR3 length: 12
V gene: TRBV2
J gene: TRBJ2-7
CDR3 protein: CASSAGTYEQYF
CDR3 DNA: TGTGCCAGCAGTGCAGGGACCTACGAGCAGTACTTC

clone size: NA
D gene: NA
CDR3 length: 13
V gene: TRBV9
J gene: TRBJ2-7
CDR3 protein: CASSVEDTYEQYF
CDR3 DNA: TGTGCCAGCAGCGTAGAGGACACCTACGAGCAGTACTTC

clone size: NA
D gene: NA
CDR3 length: 14
V gene: TRBV19
J gene: TRBJ1-2
CDR3 protein: CASSIEDSRHGYTF
CDR3 DNA: TGTGCCAGTAGTATCGAAGACTCCCGGCATGGCTACACCTTC

clone size: NA
D gene: NA
CDR3 length: 15
V gene: TRBV7-8
J gene: TRBJ1-5
CDR3 protein: CASSAYRESNQPQHF
CDR3 DNA: TGTGCCAGCAGCGCGTACAGGGAAAGCAATCAGCCCCAGCATTTT

clone size: few
D gene: TRBD1
CDR3 length: 13
V gene: TRBV6-5
J gene: TRBJ1-6
CDR3 protein: CASTGQRDSPLHF
CDR3 DNA: TGTGCCAGCACGGGACAGCGGGATTCACCCCTCCACTTT

clone size: once
D gene: TRBD1
CDR3 length: 15
V gene: TRBV6-6
J gene: TRBJ2-7
CDR3 protein: CASSYSGQGGYEQYF
CDR3 DNA: TGTGCCAGCAGTTACTCGGGACAGGGTGGATACGAGCAGTACTTC

clone size: NA
D gene: TRBD1
CDR3 length: 16
V gene: TRBV2
J gene: TRBJ1-2
CDR3 protein: CASSLPGQGIENGYTF
CDR3 DNA: TGTGCCAGCAGTTTACCGGGACAGGGTATTGAGAATGGCTACACCTTC

clone size: NA
D gene: TRBD1
CDR3 length: 16
V gene: TRBV6-4
J gene: TRBJ1-4
CDR3 protein: CANPPRQGRVNEKLFF
CDR3 DNA: TGTGCCAACCCCCCCCGACAGGGCCGCGTTAATGAAAAACTGTTTTTT

clone size: NA
D gene: TRBD2
CDR3 length: 14
V gene: TRBV11-2
J gene: TRBJ2-7
CDR3 protein: CASSLRLAGYEQYF
CDR3 DNA: TGTGCCAGCAGCCTGAGACTAGCAGGCTACGAGCAGTACTTC

clone size: NA
D gene: NA
CDR3 length: 15
V gene: TRBV7-3
J gene: TRBJ2-7
CDR3 protein: CASSLTAGVAYEQYF
CDR3 DNA: TGTGCCAGCAGCTTAACGGCAGGGGTGGCGTACGAGCAGTACTTC

clone size: NA
D gene: NA
CDR3 length: 13
V gene: TRBV5-6
J gene: TRBJ1-1
CDR3 protein: CASSFGLNGDAFF
CDR3 DNA: TGTGCCAGCAGCTTTGGGCTGAACGGTGACGCTTTCTTT

clone size: once
D gene: NA
CDR3 length: 11
V gene: TRBV9
J gene: TRBJ2-1
CDR3 protein: CASGQWDEQFF
CDR3 DNA: TGTGCCAGCGGGCAATGGGATGAGCAGTTCTTC

clone size: NA
D gene: NA
CDR3 length: 13
V gene: TRBV25-1
J gene: TRBJ2-4
CDR3 protein: CASSHHGVDIQYF
CDR3 DNA: TGTGCCAGCAGTCACCACGGAGTAGACATTCAGTACTTC

clone size: once
D gene: NA
CDR3 length: 15
V gene: TRBV9
J gene: TRBJ2-2
CDR3 protein: CASSVAGESTGELFF
CDR3 DNA: TGTGCCAGCAGCGTAGCGGGGGAGAGCACCGGGGAGCTGTTTTTT

clone size: NA
D gene: TRBD1
CDR3 length: 15
V gene: TRBV10-2
J gene: TRBJ1-1
CDR3 protein: CASSSGGGGNTEAFF
CDR3 DNA: TGCGCCAGCAGTTCAGGGGGCGGGGGGAACACTGAAGCTTTCTTT

clone size: NA
D gene: NA
CDR3 length: 11
V gene: TRBV20-1
J gene: TRBJ2-1
CDR3 protein: CSARGLERQFF
CDR3 DNA: TGCAGTGCTAGAGGGCTTGAGCGGCAGTTCTTC

clone size: NA
D gene: TRBD1
CDR3 length: 15
V gene: TRBV2
J gene: TRBJ2-2
CDR3 protein: CASRIDRGNTGELFF
CDR3 DNA: TGTGCCAGCAGGATAGACAGGGGGAACACCGGGGAGCTGTTTTTT

clone size: NA
D gene: TRBD1
CDR3 length: 13
V gene: TRBV7-2
J gene: TRBJ1-5
CDR3 protein: CASSRDRAEPQHF
CDR3 DNA: TGTGCCAGCAGCCGGGACAGGGCCGAGCCCCAGCATTTT

clone size: NA
D gene: NA
CDR3 length: 17
V gene: TRBV12-5
J gene: TRBJ1-5
CDR3 protein: CASGLGPKGQETEPQHF
CDR3 DNA: TGTGCTAGTGGTTTGGGCCCCAAAGGACAAGAGACAGAGCCCCAGCATTTT

clone size: NA
D gene: NA
CDR3 length: 14
V gene: TRBV19
J gene: TRBJ1-5
CDR3 protein: CASRRQGLDQPQHF
CDR3 DNA: TGTGCCAGTAGGCGTCAGGGTTTGGATCAGCCCCAGCATTTT

clone size: NA
D gene: TRBD1
CDR3 length: 14
V gene: TRBV9
J gene: TRBJ2-7
CDR3 protein: CASSPRQGLYEQYF
CDR3 DNA: TGTGCCAGCAGCCCCCGACAGGGGTTGTACGAGCAGTACTTC

clone size: NA
D gene: NA
CDR3 length: 13
V gene: TRBV18
J gene: TRBJ1-1
CDR3 protein: CASTETGYPEAFF
CDR3 DNA: TGTGCCAGCACTGAAACGGGGTACCCTGAAGCTTTCTTT

clone size: NA
D gene: TRBD2
CDR3 length: 15
V gene: TRBV5-6
J gene: TRBJ2-1
CDR3 protein: CASRSRDYSYNEQFF
CDR3 DNA: TGTGCCAGCAGATCCCGGGACTACTCCTACAATGAGCAGTTCTTC

clone size: NA
D gene: TRBD2
CDR3 length: 15
V gene: TRBV5-1
J gene: TRBJ2-1
CDR3 protein: CASSLIAGMGNEQFF
CDR3 DNA: TGCGCCAGCAGCTTGATAGCGGGGATGGGGAATGAGCAGTTCTTC

clone size: NA
D gene: TRBD1
CDR3 length: 13
V gene: TRBV18
J gene: TRBJ1-2
CDR3 protein: CASSASQGDGYTF
CDR3 DNA: TGTGCCAGCTCCGCCTCTCAGGGGGATGGCTACACCTTC

clone size: NA
D gene: NA
CDR3 length: 13
V gene: TRBV7-2
J gene: TRBJ2-2
CDR3 protein: CASSLEVGRELFF
CDR3 DNA: TGTGCCAGCAGCTTAGAAGTGGGCCGGGAGCTGTTTTTT

clone size: NA
D gene: NA
CDR3 length: 17
V gene: TRBV15
J gene: TRBJ2-7
CDR3 protein: CATSSRKGETVTYEQYF
CDR3 DNA: TGTGCCACCAGCAGTAGGAAGGGGGAGACAGTTACCTACGAGCAGTACTTC

clone size: NA
D gene: TRBD2
CDR3 length: 15
V gene: TRBV5-4
J gene: TRBJ2-5
CDR3 protein: CASSLGTSRLETQYF
CDR3 DNA: TGTGCCAGCAGCTTGGGGACTAGCCGGTTAGAGACCCAGTACTTC

clone size: once
D gene: TRBD2
CDR3 length: 15
V gene: TRBV10-2
J gene: TRBJ2-5
CDR3 protein: CASSATSGGLETQYF
CDR3 DNA: TGCGCCAGCAGTGCGACTAGCGGGGGGCTCGAGACCCAGTACTTC

clone size: NA
D gene: NA
CDR3 length: 12
V gene: TRBV7-9
J gene: TRBJ1-1
CDR3 protein: CASSLENRAAFF
CDR3 DNA: TGTGCCAGCAGCTTAGAGAACAGGGCGGCTTTCTTT

clone size: NA
D gene: NA
CDR3 length: 15
V gene: TRBV7-2
J gene: TRBJ1-2
CDR3 protein: CASSLDLGSGYGYTF
CDR3 DNA: TGTGCCAGCAGCTTAGATCTTGGCAGCGGGTATGGCTACACCTTC

clone size: NA
D gene: NA
CDR3 length: 16
V gene: TRBV13
J gene: TRBJ2-3
CDR3 protein: CASSLGRSLFADTQYF
CDR3 DNA: TGTGCCAGCAGCTTAGGCCGGAGTCTATTCGCAGATACGCAGTATTTT

clone size: NA
D gene: NA
CDR3 length: 13
V gene: TRBV29-1
J gene: TRBJ1-1
CDR3 protein: CSGGQYMNTEAFF
CDR3 DNA: TGCAGCGGCGGACAGTACATGAACACTGAAGCTTTCTTT

clone size: NA
D gene: TRBD1
CDR3 length: 15
V gene: TRBV14
J gene: TRBJ2-1
CDR3 protein: CASSLGQGAHDEQFF
CDR3 DNA: TGTGCCAGCAGCCTTGGACAGGGGGCGCACGATGAGCAGTTCTTC

clone size: NA
D gene: NA
CDR3 length: 18
V gene: TRBV5-4
J gene: TRBJ1-3
CDR3 protein: CASSPTPAGLLSGNTIYF
CDR3 DNA: TGTGCCAGCAGCCCAACGCCTGCCGGACTGCTCTCTGGAAACACCATATATTTT

clone size: NA
D gene: TRBD1
CDR3 length: 14
V gene: TRBV7-2
J gene: TRBJ2-7
CDR3 protein: CASSPAGQGYEQYF
CDR3 DNA: TGTGCCAGCAGCCCCGCGGGACAGGGCTACGAGCAGTACTTC

clone size: once
D gene: TRBD2
CDR3 length: 17
V gene: TRBV5-1
J gene: TRBJ2-7
CDR3 protein: CASSWGLSLAGITEQYF
CDR3 DNA: TGCGCCAGCAGCTGGGGCTTATCACTAGCGGGGATTACCGAGCAGTACTTC

clone size: NA
D gene: NA
CDR3 length: 18
V gene: TRBV7-3
J gene: TRBJ2-1
CDR3 protein: CASSFNTDSLTSYNEQFF
CDR3 DNA: TGTGCCAGCAGCTTTAATACCGACAGTTTGACCTCCTACAATGAGCAGTTCTTC

clone size: NA
D gene: TRBD2
CDR3 length: 14
V gene: TRBV30
J gene: TRBJ2-2
CDR3 protein: CAWRGRGSSGELFF
CDR3 DNA: TGTGCCTGGAGGGGGAGGGGTAGTTCCGGGGAGCTGTTTTTT

clone size: NA
D gene: TRBD1
CDR3 length: 14
V gene: TRBV7-3
J gene: TRBJ1-1
CDR3 protein: CASSGQGAGTEAFF
CDR3 DNA: TGTGCCAGCAGCGGACAGGGGGCTGGGACTGAAGCTTTCTTT

clone size: NA
D gene: NA
CDR3 length: 16
V gene: TRBV11-3
J gene: TRBJ2-7
CDR3 protein: CASSLGGPGSSYEQYF
CDR3 DNA: TGTGCCAGCAGCTTGGGGGGGCCAGGGAGCTCCTACGAGCAGTACTTC

clone size: NA
D gene: NA
CDR3 length: 12
V gene: TRBV5-4
J gene: TRBJ2-5
CDR3 protein: CAGGGRGETQYF
CDR3 DNA: TGTGCCGGCGGAGGCCGAGGTGAGACCCAGTACTTC

clone size: once
D gene: NA
CDR3 length: 16
V gene: TRBV28
J gene: TRBJ2-5
CDR3 protein: CASSLRSGVSQETQYF
CDR3 DNA: TGTGCCAGCAGCCTCCGTTCGGGGGTCTCCCAAGAGACCCAGTACTTC

clone size: NA
D gene: NA
CDR3 length: 15
V gene: TRBV15
J gene: TRBJ1-3
CDR3 protein: CATSTLPRVGNTIYF
CDR3 DNA: TGTGCCACCAGCACCCTCCCCAGGGTCGGAAACACCATATATTTT

clone size: few
D gene: NA
CDR3 length: 13
V gene: TRBV19
J gene: TRBJ1-1
CDR3 protein: CASTGHSNTEAFF
CDR3 DNA: TGTGCCAGTACGGGACACTCTAACACTGAAGCTTTCTTT

clone size: few
D gene: NA
CDR3 length: 18
V gene: TRBV4-3
J gene: TRBJ2-3
CDR3 protein: CASSQGWGGAPSTDTQYF
CDR3 DNA: TGCGCCAGCAGCCAGGGTTGGGGGGGCGCCCCTAGCACAGATACGCAGTATTTT

clone size: NA
D gene: TRBD2
CDR3 length: 16
V gene: TRBV11-1
J gene: TRBJ2-1
CDR3 protein: CASSPSSGDSYNEQFF
CDR3 DNA: TGTGCCAGCAGCCCTTCGAGCGGGGACTCCTACAATGAGCAGTTCTTC

clone size: NA
D gene: TRBD2
CDR3 length: 16
V gene: TRBV9
J gene: TRBJ2-2
CDR3 protein: CASSPSGGSNTGELFF
CDR3 DNA: TGTGCCAGCAGCCCTAGCGGGGGGTCGAACACCGGGGAGCTGTTTTTT

clone size: NA
D gene: NA
CDR3 length: 15
V gene: TRBV6-5
J gene: TRBJ2-2
CDR3 protein: CASSYSPLAVGELFF
CDR3 DNA: TGTGCCAGCAGTTACTCTCCCTTAGCTGTCGGGGAGCTGTTTTTT

clone size: NA
D gene: TRBD2
CDR3 length: 12
V gene: TRBV7-2
J gene: TRBJ2-4
CDR3 protein: CASSPAGRIQYF
CDR3 DNA: TGTGCCAGCAGCCCAGCGGGACGAATTCAGTACTTC

clone size: NA
D gene: TRBD2
CDR3 length: 16
V gene: TRBV4-2
J gene: TRBJ2-7
CDR3 protein: CASSQDLARGVDGQYF
CDR3 DNA: TGTGCCAGCAGCCAAGACCTAGCCCGGGGGGTAGACGGGCAGTACTTC

clone size: NA
D gene: NA
CDR3 length: 13
V gene: TRBV19
J gene: TRBJ2-1
CDR3 protein: CASSISGDNEQFF
CDR3 DNA: TGTGCCAGTAGTATATCAGGGGACAATGAGCAGTTCTTC

clone size: NA
D gene: TRBD1
CDR3 length: 16
V gene: TRBV2
J gene: TRBJ1-1
CDR3 protein: CASSGQTGGLRDEAFF
CDR3 DNA: TGTGCCAGCAGTGGGCAGACAGGGGGATTGAGGGATGAAGCTTTCTTT

clone size: NA
D gene: TRBD1
CDR3 length: 15
V gene: TRBV11-2
J gene: TRBJ2-7
CDR3 protein: CASSGRDRGSDEQYF
CDR3 DNA: TGTGCCAGCAGCGGCCGGGACAGGGGCAGCGACGAGCAGTACTTC